This T cell receptor beta chain was sequenced for a study of shared clonotypes between healthy human individuals (TCRdb year 2020). About the study as a whole: The cohort comprised two women and a few men aged 18 to 49 years. For each donor, CD4 naive and CD4 memory were each given three plates, CD8 naive was given two plates, and CD8 memory was given one plate. To estimate repertoire size and how much clonotype sharing occurs between individuals, the study deeply sequenced the blood TCR repertoires of about five healthy adults. Libraries were prepared and TCR repertoires were sequenced by different laboratories using diverse techniques, in order to increase sequencing depth and limit assay-specific biases. Per donor, leukapheresis produced somewhere between about 0.9 and 9.5 billion PBMCs. What the study reported, not specific to this receptor: Compared with non-shared clonotypes, the clonotypes found in all four sorted-subset donors had higher generation probabilities. The genetic and exposure-history diversity represented was limited by the small number of donors. Based on pairwise subsampling, the degree of clonotype sharing among donors was expected to be affected by sequencing depth. Sampling was limited to blood, and TCR repertoires in tissue likely differ from TCR repertoires in blood. Incomplete sequencing was indicated by rarefaction of sorted-subset datasets, despite the large sequencing depth. Sharing across several donors was observed for around 5% of naive CD4, over 3% of naive CD8, 2% to 2.5% of memory CD4, and about 0.38% of memory CD8 clonotypes. Estimated clonotype richness was generally larger for naive than for memory subsets.

A word on this clone: Its antigen remains undetermined. Within one base of it there is no much larger clone, and no base qualities were kept.

Taken from cysteine to phenylalanine, the CDR3 has 15 residues. Kept here is only the CDR3 DNA, which spans 45 bases and is read in frame from base 1. CDR1 and CDR2 (MDHEN, SYDVKM) derive from the germline V gene. V is clipped by 3 bases and J by 2 bases, and the sequence between their germline boundaries is 13 bases long. Using the deep immunoSEQ assay, TCR CDR3 regions were amplified from genomic DNA by multiplex PCR. Extracted genomic DNA from each cell subset was distributed evenly across all wells of several immunoSEQ 96-well plates, and each plate was treated as a replicate. Each replicate PCR for sorted subsets received about 180 ng genomic DNA, equal to 28,000 or so T cell genomes. The purified libraries were quantified using a Qubit 3.0 fluorometer, sized with a Bioanalyzer 2100, and then quantified again using the KAPA Library Quantification kit. Every immunoSEQ 96-well plate was sequenced on a separate single-read 150-cycle Illumina NextSeq 550 flow cell. Turning to the authors' computational methods: The immunoSEQ output contained only junctional sequences without quality scores, so filtering could not match that applied to full-length reads. To assign V/J genes and CDR3, sequences were annotated against IMGT germline references using PyIR, a Python wrapper for IgBLAST v1.9. Reads were filtered out if the reads had weak V/J assignments (E-value above 1e-6), no CDR3, stop codons, out-of-frame junctions, or ambiguous translated residues. V3J clonotypes were defined as sequences sharing the same inferred V gene, J gene, and CDR3 amino acid sequence. Percentage overlap between repertoires was computed as shared unique clonotypes divided by the size of the smaller repertoire. Three approaches were used to assess repertoire richness: RTK rarefaction, the Chao1 estimator, and Recon v2.1 estimates of unobserved clonotypes. OLGA was used to compute generation probabilities for all TCRbeta clonotypes that the gDNA method yielded from a few donors. In TCRdb, the immuneACCESS table is reduced to in-frame sequences with V and J assigned. These tables do not hold every clone; where another copy was compared, an unresolved V gene accounts for under half, and the others remain unexplained. V, J and clone size reflect that table, while D and trimming were determined from the DNA. The sample table holds 1,500,000 or so clones, of which roughly 97% were seen once. The ten largest account for roughly 1.2% of the sample.

The donors were healthy, HIV-negative adults with no recently reported acute infections or vaccinations. Only Caucasian adults living in Nashville, Tennessee, USA were represented among the donors. CD4+ T cells were enriched by magnetic negative selection; naive cells were then positively selected on CD45RA, and the negative fraction formed the memory subset. Blood was collected by leukapheresis, and PBMCs were isolated by Ficoll-Histopaque density gradient centrifugation and then cryopreserved in liquid nitrogen vapor phase. Purity and quantity of every magnetically sorted T cell population were checked by analytical flow cytometry. Genomic DNA was isolated from each sorted fraction and quantified by UV absorbance on a Nanodrop 2000c.

The TCR was taken from a man younger than 40 in good health. The sample consisted of naive CD4+ T cells sorted from blood. The cell subset or site label of this sample denotes: CD45RA+ positively selected. This sequence uses TRBV28 and TRBJ1-2; TRBD1 is a weak D gene call, 5 bases matching. CDR3 loop: CASSFGGVENYGYTF. The nucleotides read TGTGCCAGCAGTTTCGGGGGGGTGGAAAACTATGGCTACACCTTC.